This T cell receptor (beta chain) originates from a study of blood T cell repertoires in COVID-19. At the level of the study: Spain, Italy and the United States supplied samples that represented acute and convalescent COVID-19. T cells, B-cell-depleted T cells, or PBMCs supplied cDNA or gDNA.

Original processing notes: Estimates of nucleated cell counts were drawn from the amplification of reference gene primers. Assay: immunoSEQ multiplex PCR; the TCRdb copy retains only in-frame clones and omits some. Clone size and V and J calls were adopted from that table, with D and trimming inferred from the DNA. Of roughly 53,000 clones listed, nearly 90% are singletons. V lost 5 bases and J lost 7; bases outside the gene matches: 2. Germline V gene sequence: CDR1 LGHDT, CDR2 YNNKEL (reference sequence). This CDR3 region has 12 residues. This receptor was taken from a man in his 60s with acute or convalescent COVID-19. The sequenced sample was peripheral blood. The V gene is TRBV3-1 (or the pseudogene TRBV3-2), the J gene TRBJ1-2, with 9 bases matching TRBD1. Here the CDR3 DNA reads TGTGCCAGCAGCAGGGACAGGGTTGGCTACACCTTC. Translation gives CASSRDRVGYTF.